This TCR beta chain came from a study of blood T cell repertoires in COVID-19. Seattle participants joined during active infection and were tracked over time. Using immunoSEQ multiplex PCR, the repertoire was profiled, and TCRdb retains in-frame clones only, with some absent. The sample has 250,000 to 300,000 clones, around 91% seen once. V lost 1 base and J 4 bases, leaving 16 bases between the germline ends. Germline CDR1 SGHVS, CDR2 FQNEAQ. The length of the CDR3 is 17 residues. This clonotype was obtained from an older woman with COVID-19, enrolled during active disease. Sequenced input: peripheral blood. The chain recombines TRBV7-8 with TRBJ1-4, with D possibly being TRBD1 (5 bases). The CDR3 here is CASSLVVYSRDNEKLFF. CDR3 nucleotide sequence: TGTGCCAGCAGCTTAGTAGTCTACTCCAGGGATAATGAAAAACTGTTTTTT.